This T cell receptor (beta chain) was sequenced in a study of a mutant IDH1 vaccine in newly diagnosed glioma. Time point denoted: baseline, week 1 (first vaccination visit). The treatment here: pre-vaccination baseline after standard-of-care therapy. The astrocytomas were IDH1-mutant, ATRX-negative, and WHO grade 3 or 4. The assay was immunoSEQ multiplex PCR, and TCRdb's table has in-frame clones only and misses some. The sample has tens of thousands of clones, approximately 80% seen once. V lost 5 bases to trimming and J lost 7 bases; unmatched junction nucleotides: 13. Germline V lookup: CDR1 MNHEY, CDR2 SVGAGI. This CDR3 has 15 amino acids.

The clonotype originates from a man between 40 and 49 years old with glioma. Some clones in this sample may be carry-over from other donors' samples. This specimen consisted of PBMCs, obtained from a glioma patient treated with radiotherapy, temozolomide or both. This chain uses TRBV6-5 with TRBJ1-1, with TRBD1 matching 7 bases. The CDR3 nucleotides are TGTGCCAGCAGTCGTCCCCGACAGGGTACTAGTGAAGCTTTCTTT. Encoded protein: CASSRPRQGTSEAFF.